This T cell receptor (beta chain) was recorded in a study of molecular identifiers for immune sequencing clone quantification. Regarding the study as a whole: Detectable among some 1 million naive cells, according to reports, was Jurkat TCR RNA spiked in from one cell.

Looked up from germline, CDR1 is SGHVS and CDR2 is FNYEAQ. V lost 5 bases to trimming and J lost 12 bases; unmatched junction nucleotides: 8. CDR3 size: 14 residues. Making the bulk TCR libraries relied on previously described methods and listed TCR primers. TCRdb re-derived calls from the PCR reads in MiXCR, one entry per CDR3 protein. The data contain just under 65,000 distinct CDR3 sequences, under 20% of them singletons. Many counts were recorded for this clonotype. Its antigen remains unidentified. V usage is TRBV7-6 and J usage is TRBJ2-1; TRBD2 agrees at 12 bases. The sequence derives from a human donor in good health. Some libraries in this study had Jurkat cell RNA spiked in. Sequenced: naive CD8+ T cells from blood, with Jurkat cell RNA spiked in. Subset: FACS-sorted CD8+CD4-CCR7+CD45RA+ naive T cells. The CDR3 DNA sequence: TGTGCCAGCAGCGACGGACTAGCGGGGTCAGGGCAGTTCTTC. Its translation is CASSDGLAGSGQFF.